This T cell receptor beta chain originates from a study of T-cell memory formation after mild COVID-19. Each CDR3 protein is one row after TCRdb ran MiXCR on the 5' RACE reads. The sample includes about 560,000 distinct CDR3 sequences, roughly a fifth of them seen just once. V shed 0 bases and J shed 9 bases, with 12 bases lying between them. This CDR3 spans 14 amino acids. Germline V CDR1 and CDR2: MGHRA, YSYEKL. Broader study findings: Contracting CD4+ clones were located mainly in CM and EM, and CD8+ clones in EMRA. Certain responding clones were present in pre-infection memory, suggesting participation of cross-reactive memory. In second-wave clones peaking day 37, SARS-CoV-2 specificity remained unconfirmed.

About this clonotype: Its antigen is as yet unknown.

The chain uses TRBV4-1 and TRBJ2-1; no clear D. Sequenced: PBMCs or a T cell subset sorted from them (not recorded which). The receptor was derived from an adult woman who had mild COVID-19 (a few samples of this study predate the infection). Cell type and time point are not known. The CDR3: CASSQDGSMIEQFF. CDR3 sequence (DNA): TGCGCCAGCAGCCAAGATGGGTCGATGATTGAGCAGTTCTTC.